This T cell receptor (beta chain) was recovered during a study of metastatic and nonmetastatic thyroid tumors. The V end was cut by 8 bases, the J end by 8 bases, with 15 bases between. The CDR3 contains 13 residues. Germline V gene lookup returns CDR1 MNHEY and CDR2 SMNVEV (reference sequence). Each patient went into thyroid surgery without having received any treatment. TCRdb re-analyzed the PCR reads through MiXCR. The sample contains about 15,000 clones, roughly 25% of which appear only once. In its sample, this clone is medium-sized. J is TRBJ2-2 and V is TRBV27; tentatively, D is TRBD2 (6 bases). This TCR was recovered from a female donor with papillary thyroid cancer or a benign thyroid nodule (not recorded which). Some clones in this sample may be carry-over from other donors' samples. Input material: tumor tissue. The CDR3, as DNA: TGTGCCAGCCGGGGAGGTAGACGGGGGGAGCTGTTTTTT. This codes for CASRGGRRGELFF.